Each of the 14 T cell receptor beta chains below was sequenced from the same sample in a study of cytomegalovirus exposure and HLA in healthy donors. Vbeta (60) and Jbeta (13) primers were used in the PCR. The protocol was immunoSEQ multiplex PCR, while the TCRdb copy is restricted to in-frame clones and leaves out a portion. The sample includes tens of thousands of clones, 79% of them seen just once. Sequenced: PBMCs. All receptors come from a man aged 25 to 40 in good health and CMV-seronegative.

This clone was seen only once. V and J are TRBV18 and TRBJ2-7; 8 bases match TRBD1. Germline V gene data show CDR1 as KGHSH and CDR2 as LQKENI. CDR3 size: 15 residues. The J segment lost 3 bases and the V segment lost 2 bases, leaving 6 bases of the junction unmatched. CDR3 protein: CASSPGTGKGYEQYF. The CDR3 DNA follows: TGTGCCAGCTCACCAGGGACAGGAAAGGGCTACGAGCAGTACTTC.

V usage is TRBV6-4 and J usage is TRBJ2-3; TRBD1 aligns across 7 bases. Germline CDR1 and CDR2: MRHNA and SNTAGT. With V trimmed by 5 bases and J by 6 bases, 11 bases remained unmatched. This CDR3 comprises 15 residues. DNA for the CDR3: TGTGCCAGCAGTAACAGTCCCGGGACAGCGGATACGCAGTATTTT. Protein: CASSNSPGTADTQYF.

This rearrangement joins TRBV2 to TRBJ2-5; D is perhaps TRBD2 (5 bases). Per the germline V gene, CDR1 is SNHLY and CDR2 is FYNNEI. This CDR3 spans 16 amino acids. The ends were cut back, 7 bases at V and 4 bases at J, with 22 bases in the middle. The CDR3 region is CASTLRVREMPETQYF. CDR3 DNA sequence: TGTGCCAGCACCCTAAGGGTTAGGGAGATGCCAGAGACCCAGTACTTC.

The chain has TRBV27 and TRBJ1-1, with 7 positions matching TRBD1. The V gene end was trimmed by 5 bases and the J gene end by 1 base; junction bases not matched to a gene: 7. CDR3 length: 15 amino acids. Germline V gene sequence: CDR1 MNHEY, CDR2 SMNVEV (reference sequence). CDR3 bases: TGTGCCAGCAGTGATTCCGGGACAGCGAACACTGAAGCTTTCTTT. This gives the protein CASSDSGTANTEAFF.

CDR3 DNA: TGTGCCTGGACTTTAAAAACAGGGGGAGAGACCCAGTACTTC. Translating gives CAWTLKTGGETQYF. The V gene is TRBV30, the J gene TRBJ2-5, with 8 nucleotides matching TRBD1. Per the germline V gene, CDR1 is GTSNPN and CDR2 is SVGIG (reference sequence). After removal of 4 bases from V and 4 bases from J, the junction contained 8 bases not matched to a gene. This CDR3 is built from 14 residues.

The genes are TRBV19 and TRBJ1-1, with D uncertain. Germline V CDR1 and CDR2: LNHDA, SQIVND (reference sequence). This CDR3 has 16 amino acids. V lost 7 bases and J lost 4, with 22 bases in between. The CDR3 here is CASTQSKDWSGTEAFF. The CDR3 bases are TGTGCCAGTACCCAATCTAAGGACTGGTCGGGCACTGAAGCTTTCTTT.

The rearrangement links TRBV28 to TRBJ1-4; D call uncertain. The CDR3 runs to 16 residues. Trimming stripped 8 bases from V and 0 bases from J, with 16 bases between. From germline, CDR1 is MDHEN and CDR2 SYDVKM. The CDR3 region has the DNA TGTGCCAGCGGAGGCGGAGGGTTCGCAACTAATGAAAAACTGTTTTTT. Amino acids: CASGGGGFATNEKLFF.

The J gene is TRBJ2-7, the V gene TRBV28; TRBD1 is a possible D gene (7 bases). CDR1 and CDR2 from the germline V gene are MDHEN and SYDVKM. The length of the CDR3 is 15 residues. V was shortened by 6 bases and J by 4 bases, with 19 bases between the two germline ends. The CDR3 here is CASRGAGGSNYEQYF. Written as DNA, the CDR3 is TGTGCCAGCAGGGGAGCAGGGGGGTCAAATTACGAGCAGTACTTC.

In this sample, this clone turned up a few times. The chain links TRBV5-1 to TRBJ1-4; tentative D call: TRBD1 (5 bases). Per germline, CDR1 SGHRS and CDR2 YFSETQ. This CDR3 has 15 amino acids. The V end was cut by 0 bases, the J end by 5 bases, with 11 bases between. The CDR3: CASSLEGKSNEKLFF. DNA for the CDR3: TGCGCCAGCAGCTTGGAGGGGAAGTCGAATGAAAAACTGTTTTTT.

The chain joins TRBV2 to TRBJ1-2; TRBD1 matches 11 bases. V lost 7 bases to trimming and J lost 4 bases; unmatched junction nucleotides: 11. The CDR3 totals 16 residues. CDR1 SNHLY and CDR2 FYNNEI come from the germline V gene. The CDR3 protein is CASNSDSGQGAYGYTF. The CDR3 nucleotides read TGTGCCAGCAACAGCGACTCAGGACAGGGGGCCTATGGCTACACCTTC.

This clone was observed a single time. The chain couples TRBV5-1 to TRBJ2-3; possibly TRBD2 for D (6 bases). This CDR3 has 14 residues. With 3 bases removed from V and 5 bases from J, the gap between germline ends came to 13 bases. CDR1 and CDR2 (germline): SGHRS, YFSETQ. The CDR3 region is CASSSRGTGDTQYF. The CDR3 DNA reads TGCGCCAGCAGCTCGCGGGGTACCGGAGATACGCAGTATTTT.

This clone was counted only a few times. CDR3 DNA sequence: TGTGCCAGCAGTTATAGCTCTGGGGCCAACGTCCTGACTTTC. Protein: CASSYSSGANVLTF. The chain combines TRBV11-2 with TRBJ2-6; the D is unclear. V shed 6 bases and J shed 0 bases, with 6 bases lying between them. Germline assignment: CDR1 SGHAT and CDR2 FQNNGV. This CDR3 has 14 amino acids. Together with reference TRBV11-2 and TRBJ2-6, the CDR3 gives the full variable domain: EAGVAQSPRYKIIEKRQSVAFWCNPISGHATLYWYQQILGQGPKLLIQFQNNGVVDDSQLPKDRFSAERLKGVDSTLKIQPAKLEDSAVYLCASSYSSGANVLTFGAGSRLTVL.

This sequence joins TRBV25-1 and TRBJ2-7; D possibly corresponds to TRBD1 (6 bases). Germline V gene sequence: CDR1 MGHDK, CDR2 SYGVNS. Deletions cut 3 bases from V and 6 bases from J, with 15 bases between. CDR3 size: 14 residues. For the CDR3, the DNA is TGTGCCAGCAGTGATATCGGGACAAAAAGCGAGCAGTACTTC. This translates into CASSDIGTKSEQYF.

The chain employs TRBV11-2 and TRBJ2-5, with D perhaps matching TRBD2 (5 bases). Trimming cost V 2 bases and J 2 bases, with 12 bases left between them. The germline gives CDR1 SGHAT, CDR2 FQNNGV. The CDR3 is 15 amino acids. CDR3 amino acids: CASSLPAGYQETQYF. CDR3 sequence (DNA): TGTGCCAGCAGCTTACCTGCGGGTTATCAAGAGACCCAGTACTTC. Complete variable domain (other parts from reference TRBV11-2 and TRBJ2-5): EAGVAQSPRYKIIEKRQSVAFWCNPISGHATLYWYQQILGQGPKLLIQFQNNGVVDDSQLPKDRFSAERLKGVDSTLKIQPAKLEDSAVYLCASSLPAGYQETQYFGPGTRLLVL.